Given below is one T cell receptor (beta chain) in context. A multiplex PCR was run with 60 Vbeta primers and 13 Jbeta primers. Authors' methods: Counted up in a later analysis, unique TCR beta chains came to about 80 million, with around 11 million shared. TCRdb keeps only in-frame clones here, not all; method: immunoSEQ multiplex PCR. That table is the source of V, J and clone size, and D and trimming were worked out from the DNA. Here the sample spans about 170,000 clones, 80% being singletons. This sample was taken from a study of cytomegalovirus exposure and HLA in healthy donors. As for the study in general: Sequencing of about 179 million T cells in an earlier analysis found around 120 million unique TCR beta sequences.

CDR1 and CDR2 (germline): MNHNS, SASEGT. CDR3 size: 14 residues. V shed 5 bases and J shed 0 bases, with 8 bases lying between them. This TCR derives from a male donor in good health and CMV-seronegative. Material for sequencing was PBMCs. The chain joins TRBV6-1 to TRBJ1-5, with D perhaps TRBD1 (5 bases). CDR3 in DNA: TGTGCCAGCAGTATACAGGCTAGCAATCAGCCCCAGCATTTT. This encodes CASSIQASNQPQHF.